This T cell receptor (beta chain) stems from a study of blood T cell repertoires in COVID-19 (dated by TCRdb to 2020 to 2022). For the wider study: Samples from collaborators originated in the United States, Italy and Spain and spanned both the acute and convalescent phases of COVID-19. The samples were drawn from two sources: the first 160 participants of the ongoing ImmuneRACE study, and 950 to 1,500 subjects contributed by 6 global collaborators. Where available, HLA class I and class II types were obtained from metadata supplied by the sample provider rather than from assay-based typing. The prospective study material was composed of cDNA or gDNA derived from T cells, B-cell-depleted T cells, or PBMCs. Deeply sampled blood TCRbeta repertoires from subjects exposed to, actively infected with, or recovered from COVID-19 were included in the dataset. The sample metadata nearly always contained a de-identified subject ID, COVID-19 status, age in years and sex. The repertoires were made available in a free public database intended to serve as a resource for research on the immune response to SARS-CoV-2.

Comment on this clone: There is no known antigen for this receptor. Qualities for individual bases were not recorded, and no much larger clone is one base off.

From the cysteine up to the phenylalanine, the CDR3 has a length of 15 residues. Of the read, only the CDR3 DNA is kept; its 45 bases are in frame from base 1. For CDR1 and CDR2, the germline V gene lists MNHEY and SVGAGI. V loses 2 bases at its end and J loses 7 bases; junction bases beyond the gene matches: 6. The immunoSEQ Assay, a bias-controlled multiplex PCR, was used to amplify TCRbeta CDR3 regions from genomic DNA. Per the original workflow: Within the assay, amplification of reference gene primers was used to estimate how many nucleated cells each sample contained. Sequence reads were collapsed and filtered to measure the absolute abundance of every unique TCRbeta CDR3 rearrangement. For each sample, productive Simpson clonality was calculated as the square root of Simpson's diversity index across productive rearrangements. TCRdb mirrors the immuneACCESS table, restricted to in-frame sequences. Some clones are absent from its copies; in checked studies, under half trace to an unresolved V gene, and the reason for the others is unknown. V and J calls and clone size are given by that table; D and trimming were obtained from the DNA. Across this sample there are about 84,000 clones, with about four fifths seen only once. The ten largest clones capture 15% to 19% of the sample.

What the work shows at the level of the full study, not this receptor alone: How much clinical and demographic metadata was included differed by source and by participant, and the metadata was provided uncurated.

Each collaborating institution followed its own protocols to collect whole blood in K2EDTA tubes. Collaborator samples were shipped for TCRbeta analysis as frozen whole blood, isolated PBMCs, or DNA extracted from either sample type. The V and J genes are TRBV6-5 and TRBJ2-1; 9 middle bases align to TRBD2. The TCR sequence derives from a woman of 80 years or more with acute or convalescent COVID-19. Sequencing input: peripheral blood. The nucleotide sequence is TGTGCCAGCAGTTACGCGGGGGGGCCGAGGAATGAGCAGTTCTTC. This translates into CASSYAGGPRNEQFF.